The sequence of this T cell receptor (beta chain) was determined in a study of blood T cells in healthy people across ages. A second PCR of about 6 to 11 cycles used a sample-barcoded 5' primer and a J-beta primer mix. TCRdb used MiXCR to reprocess the 5' RACE reads, holding one entry per CDR3 protein. Of hundreds of thousands of distinct CDR3 sequences listed, under 55% are singletons. The V and J ends lost 5 bases and 2 bases respectively, with 15 bases between them. The germline gives CDR1 SGHTA, CDR2 FQGNSA. The CDR3 totals 15 residues. The receptor was isolated from a man aged 60 to 75 in good health. The sample taken for sequencing was blood. V is TRBV7-2 and J is TRBJ1-2; no definite D call. The CDR3 DNA is TGTGCCAGCAGCCCCAAGGCATTAACGAACTATGGCTACACCTTC. This gives the protein CASSPKALTNYGYTF. Full variable domain (remainder filled in from reference TRBV7-2 and TRBJ1-2): GAGVSQSPSNKVTEKGKDVELRCDPISGHTALYWYRQSLGQGLEFLIYFQGNSAPDKSGLPSDRFSAERTGGSVSTLTIQRTQQEDSAVYLCASSPKALTNYGYTFGSGTRLTVV.